These 31 T cell receptor beta chains were sequenced from one sample in a study of CD8+CD57+ T cells in acquired aplastic anemia. Previously, flow cytometry had revealed CD8+CD57+ cell expansion in the patients chosen for sequencing. TCR beta VDJ combinations and CDR3 sequences were profiled from genomic DNA. TCRdb reprocessed the reads with MiXCR, giving one entry per CDR3 protein. Among approximately 150,000 distinct CDR3 sequences, about two thirds were seen once, and the ten largest hold approximately 48%. The specimen was sorted CD4+, CD8+, or CD8+CD57+ T cells (not recorded which) from PBMCs. These receptors were obtained from a human donor with aplastic anemia.

This chain links TRBV19 with TRBJ1-6, with D perhaps TRBD1 (5 bases). V was shortened by 5 bases and J by 0 bases, with 11 bases between the two germline ends. The CDR3 totals 16 residues. Germline CDR1 LNHDA, CDR2 SQIVND (reference sequence). The CDR3 protein is CASSLGGYSYNSPLHF. The CDR3 coding sequence is TGTGCCAGTAGTCTTGGGGGGTACTCCTATAATTCACCCCTCCACTTT.

This chain joins TRBV6-5 and TRBJ1-4; the D is unclear. The V gene's germline CDR1 is MNHEY and CDR2 SVGAGI. The V end was cut by 2 bases, the J end by 7 bases, with 11 bases between. The CDR3 loop spans 14 amino acids. The CDR3 bases are TGTGCCAGCAGTTACGTCGAAGGAGTTGAAAAACTGTTTTTT. Translation: CASSYVEGVEKLFF.

This clonotype was recorded only once. J is TRBJ1-2 and V is TRBV20-1; TRBD1 aligns across 9 bases. The junction had 12 bases not matched to a gene; V was cut back by 6 bases and J by 10 bases. Looked up from germline, CDR1 is DFQATT and CDR2 is SNEGSKA (reference sequence). The CDR3 consists of 13 residues. CDR3 residues: CSAPTGTGIDYTF. Written as DNA, the CDR3 is TGCAGTGCGCCGACCGGGACAGGGATCGACTACACCTTC.

Turning to this clonotype: The junction departs from the called germline gene at one end, perhaps through a read error. This chain uses TRBV20-1 with TRBJ1-6, with D unresolved. CDR1 DFQATT and CDR2 SNEGSKA come from the germline V gene (reference sequence). This CDR3 spans 10 amino acids. The CDR3 spells CSAPGRFPTF. The CDR3 nucleotides are TGCAGTGCTCCCGGGCGCTTTCCCACCTTT.

The chain recombines TRBV7-2 with TRBJ2-1; 9 nucleotides line up with TRBD1. The V segment lost 7 bases and the J segment 9 bases; nucleotides outside the gene matches: 10. The CDR3 runs 14 residues. CDR1 is SGHTA and CDR2 is FQGNSA in the germline V gene. The CDR3 reads CASTPLGTGIEQFF. The DNA for the CDR3 is TGTGCCAGCACCCCCCTCGGGACAGGGATTGAGCAGTTCTTC. The whole variable domain, filled in from reference TRBV7-2 and TRBJ2-1, reads GAGVSQSPSNKVTEKGKDVELRCDPISGHTALYWYRQSLGQGLEFLIYFQGNSAPDKSGLPSDRFSAERTGGSVSTLTIQRTQQEDSAVYLCASTPLGTGIEQFFGPGTRLTVL.

The chain joins TRBV19 to TRBJ2-1, with 7 bases aligning to TRBD2. The CDR3 loop spans 13 amino acids. Germline V gene lookup returns CDR1 LNHDA and CDR2 SQIVND (reference sequence). V lost 11 bases, J lost 3 bases, and 7 bases stayed unmatched. The CDR3: CASAASGYNEQFF. Written as DNA, the CDR3 is TGTGCCTCTGCGGCTAGCGGCTACAATGAGCAGTTCTTC. Looking up the rest from reference TRBV19 and TRBJ2-1 gives the full variable domain: DGGITQSPKYLFRKEGQNVTLSCEQNLNHDAMYWYRQDPGQGLRLIYYSQIVNDFQKGDIAEGYSVSREKKESFPLTVTSAQKNPTAFYLCASAASGYNEQFFGPGTRLTVL.

The chain employs TRBV7-3 and TRBJ2-3; TRBD2 aligns across 8 bases. Germline assignment: CDR1 SGHTA and CDR2 FQGTGA. The V and J ends lost 1 base and 8 bases, in that order; junction bases with no gene match: 8. This CDR3 spans 15 amino acids. CDR3: CASSLKRGSVGTQYF. CDR3 DNA sequence: TGTGCCAGCAGCTTAAAGCGGGGGAGTGTGGGTACGCAGTATTTT.

This chain uses TRBV20-1 with TRBJ1-2; 7 bases fit TRBD1. Germline CDR1 and CDR2: DFQATT and SNEGSKA (reference sequence). The CDR3 sequence is 14 residues long. The ends lost 0 bases at V and 6 bases at J; junction bases unmatched: 7. CDR3 coding DNA: TGCAGTGCTAGAGATTCCGGACAGGTAGATGGCTACACCTTC. Protein sequence: CSARDSGQVDGYTF.

This clonotype was detected only a few times. The rearrangement joins TRBV6-4 to TRBJ2-6; 9 bases map to TRBD1. Trimming removed 2 bases from V and 2 bases from J; junction bases left unmatched: 1. Germline assignment: CDR1 MRHNA and CDR2 SNTAGT. This CDR3 has 16 amino acids. The CDR3 sequence is CASSDTGGAGANVLTF. CDR3 in DNA: TGTGCCAGCAGTGACACAGGGGGCGCTGGGGCCAACGTCCTGACTTTC.

V and J are TRBV7-9 and TRBJ2-2; maybe TRBD2 (5 bases). Germline V gives CDR1 SEHNR, CDR2 FQNEAQ (reference sequence). There are 16 residues in the CDR3. Between the trimmed V and J ends, which lost 5 bases and 4 bases, there was a span of 17 bases. The CDR3 nucleotides are TGTGCCAGCAGCATCCAGACTATACATGGCACCGGGGAGCTGTTTTTT. Protein: CASSIQTIHGTGELFF.

The rearrangement links TRBV5-6 to TRBJ1-6; perhaps TRBD1 as D (5 bases). The germline V gene has CDR1 SGHDT and CDR2 YYEEEE. The V gene lost 4 bases and the J gene lost 3 bases, with 5 bases spanning the gap. The CDR3 is 13 residues long. This chain's CDR3 is CASSGHYNSPLHF. The CDR3 DNA reads as TGTGCCAGCAGCGGACACTATAATTCACCCCTCCACTTT.

This chain connects TRBV6-5 to TRBJ1-1, with D uncertain. Germline assignment: CDR1 MNHEY and CDR2 SVGAGI. Trimming pared 5 bases from V and 1 base from J, leaving 8 bases between. This CDR3 is 13 amino acids long. CDR3 protein: CASSKYRNTEAFF. CDR3 in DNA: TGTGCCAGCAGTAAGTACAGGAACACTGAAGCTTTCTTT.

This clonotype showed up just a few times. This sequence joins TRBV4-3 and TRBJ1-5; D might be TRBD1 (5 bases). The CDR3 has 15 residues. V was pared by 10 bases and J by 0 bases, with 16 bases between. The germline gives CDR1 LGHNA, CDR2 YSLEER. The CDR3 region has the DNA TGCGCCATCGGATGGGGGATGTATAGCAATCAGCCCCAGCATTTT. The encoded protein is CAIGWGMYSNQPQHF.

This chain connects TRBV24-1 to TRBJ1-3; D possibly corresponds to TRBD1 (5 bases). The germline CDR1 and CDR2 sequences are KGHDR and SFDVKD. This CDR3 comprises 17 residues. Between the trimmed V and J ends, which lost 7 bases and 2 bases, there was a span of 20 bases. The CDR3 DNA sequence: TGTGCCACCAGAAGGCAGGGTAGTCTAGCAGCTGGAAACACCATATATTTT. The encoded protein is CATRRQGSLAAGNTIYF.

The table lists this clonotype with a count of one. V and J are TRBV12-3 or TRBV12-4 and TRBJ1-3; 8 positions match TRBD1. The CDR3 is made up of 17 amino acids. V trimming: 2 bases; J trimming: 3 bases; junction bases outside the gene matches: 9. The CDR3 DNA reads TGTGCCAGCAGTTTATATGCGGAAGACAGGGGTGGAAACACCATATATTTT. Translated: CASSLYAEDRGGNTIYF.

The chain has TRBV5-5 and TRBJ2-3, with 9 bases identical to TRBD1. The CDR3 has 15 amino acids. The trim removed 4 bases at V and 11 bases at J, leaving 14 bases unmatched. CDR1 SGHKS and CDR2 YYEKEE come from the germline V gene (reference sequence). The CDR3 nucleotides are TGTGCCAGCAGCGAGGGACAGGGAGCGATGATTAGGCAGTATTTT. Protein product: CASSEGQGAMIRQYF.

V gene TRBV7-8 combines with J gene TRBJ1-1; TRBD1 is a possible D gene (6 bases). The CDR3 contains 15 residues. V lost 5 bases and J lost 0, with 13 bases in between. Per germline, CDR1 SGHVS and CDR2 FQNEAQ. CDR3 protein: CASSGEGGMNTEAFF. DNA for the CDR3: TGTGCCAGCAGCGGGGAGGGGGGCATGAACACTGAAGCTTTCTTT.

The chain is built from TRBV19 and TRBJ1-1, with D perhaps matching TRBD1 (5 bases). The closer fit of TRBJ1-4 to the DNA end suggests the J call may be wrong. The germline V gene encodes CDR1 LNHDA and CDR2 SQIVND (reference sequence). This CDR3 comprises 16 residues. In nucleotides, the CDR3 is TGTGCCAGTAGTATAGGCCCGGCCGGGGCAGTGGGAAAACTGTTTTTT. It codes for CASSIGPAGAVGKLFF.

This sequence joins TRBV7-9 and TRBJ1-6; the D is unclear. V was clipped by 1 base and J by 10 bases, with 8 bases between them. Germline CDR1 SEHNR, CDR2 FQNEAQ (reference sequence). The CDR3 has 13 residues. CDR3 coding DNA: TGTGCCAGCAGCTTAGGGCCGGGATCACCCCTCCACTTT. It yields the protein CASSLGPGSPLHF.

On this clonotype itself: A read error may be the cause here, since a much bigger clone is one base away. The V and J genes are TRBV2 and TRBJ2-1; TRBD1 aligns across 11 bases. Germline trimming cut 6 bases from V and 6 bases from J; bases unmatched to any gene: 1. The CDR3 is 13 residues long. CDR1 is SNHLY, CDR2 FYNNEI, per germline. CDR3 loop: CASRGTGGNEQFF. The CDR3 DNA is TGTGCCAGCAGAGGGACAGGGGGCAATGAGCAGTTCTTC.

V usage is TRBV7-3 and J usage is TRBJ2-7; tentative D call: TRBD2 (6 bases). Germline V gene sequence: CDR1 SGHTA, CDR2 FQGTGA. V was trimmed by 4 bases and J by 0 bases, leaving 13 bases between them. The CDR3 is made up of 15 amino acids. Written as DNA, the CDR3 is TGTGCCAGCAGCTGGGCGGGGTCACACTCCTACGAGCAGTACTTC. This codes for CASSWAGSHSYEQYF.

The J gene is TRBJ2-5, the V gene TRBV20-1; TRBD2 agrees at 9 bases. Germline V lookup: CDR1 DFQATT, CDR2 SNEGSKA (reference sequence). Unmatched junction bases numbered 23, after V lost 7 bases and J lost 5 bases. This CDR3 is 18 amino acids long. The CDR3 DNA is TGCAGTGTACCTGAGGGGGCTAGCGGGGCGGGCATGGAGGAGACCCAGTACTTC. The encoded protein is CSVPEGASGAGMEETQYF.

The rearrangement uses TRBV6-5 and TRBJ1-1; no definite D call. CDR1 is MNHEY, CDR2 SVGAGI, per germline. This CDR3 has 13 residues. Trimming took 4 bases from V and 2 from J, leaving 8 bases between them. The CDR3 nucleotides read TGTGCCAGCAGTTCCCTAGTTAACACTGAAGCTTTCTTT. This sequence encodes CASSSLVNTEAFF.

J is TRBJ2-7 and V is TRBV20-1; 8 bases are a match to TRBD2. In germline, CDR1 is DFQATT, CDR2 SNEGSKA (reference sequence). The CDR3 extends over 13 amino acids. V dropped 4 bases and J dropped 1; count of bases not matched to a gene: 3. The CDR3 loop reads CSANGRDSYEQYF. CDR3 in DNA: TGCAGTGCTAACGGGAGGGATTCCTACGAGCAGTACTTC.

The chain uses TRBV5-1 and TRBJ1-6; weak D call: TRBD1 (5 bases). V shed 0 bases and J shed 10 bases, with 14 bases lying between them. The germline gives CDR1 SGHRS, CDR2 YFSETQ. The CDR3 loop spans 15 amino acids. The CDR3 sequence is CASSLAPGEGSPLHF. The CDR3 region has the DNA TGCGCCAGCAGCTTGGCCCCGGGGGAGGGATCACCCCTCCACTTT.

The rearrangement links TRBV24-1 to TRBJ1-5, with a weak D call TRBD1 (5 bases). V lost 4 bases to trimming and J lost 8 bases, with 14 bases between them. The germline CDR1 and CDR2 sequences are KGHDR and SFDVKD. The length of the CDR3 is 14 residues. CDR3: CATSEGGGLEPQHF. The CDR3 region has the DNA TGTGCCACCAGTGAGGGCGGGGGTTTAGAGCCCCAGCATTTT.

The V call is TRBV2, the J call TRBJ2-7; D ambiguous. The CDR3 has 13 amino acids. Germline CDR1 and CDR2: SNHLY and FYNNEI. Between the trimmed V and J ends, which lost 7 bases and 0 bases, there was a span of 10 bases. The CDR3: CASTIPDSYEQYF. In DNA form, the CDR3 reads TGTGCCAGCACGATCCCAGACTCCTACGAGCAGTACTTC.

The chain joins TRBV7-2 to TRBJ2-5; D is possibly TRBD1 (5 bases). The germline V gene encodes CDR1 SGHTA and CDR2 FQGNSA. The length of the CDR3 is 13 residues. Trimming removed 6 bases at V and 13 bases at J, with 21 bases between. This chain's CDR3 is CASSSPLDTAMYF. CDR3 in DNA: TGTGCCAGCAGTTCCCCTTTGGACACCGCGATGTACTTC.

V gene TRBV7-9 combines with J gene TRBJ2-5; the D is unclear. Trimming stripped 1 base from V and 5 bases from J, with 5 bases between. This CDR3 has 12 residues. Germline V gives CDR1 SEHNR, CDR2 FQNEAQ (reference sequence). DNA for the CDR3: TGTGCCAGCAGCTTAGTCGCCGAGACCCAGTACTTC. It is translated as CASSLVAETQYF.

The gene calls are TRBV10-3 and TRBJ2-6; TRBD1 is a possible D gene (6 bases). Germline V gene lookup returns CDR1 ENHRY and CDR2 SYGVKD. V gave up 3 bases and J gave up 1 base, with 10 bases separating them. The CDR3 is made up of 16 amino acids. CDR3 protein: CAISDQGISGANVLTF. Written as DNA, the CDR3 is TGTGCCATCAGTGACCAGGGGATATCTGGGGCCAACGTCCTGACTTTC.

The rearrangement joins TRBV12-3 or TRBV12-4 to TRBJ1-2; no clear D. The V end was cut by 4 bases, the J end by 8 bases, with 8 bases between. The CDR3 has 11 residues. The CDR3 sequence: CASSSMGGYTF. The CDR3 region has the DNA TGTGCCAGCAGTTCAATGGGGGGCTACACCTTC.